This T cell receptor (beta chain) was documented in a study of memory CD4+ T cells and cytomegalovirus serostatus (dated by TCRdb to about 2019). Regarding the complete study: The cohort included approximately 35 healthy adults from Belgium, of whom 9 were CMV seropositive and roughly 25 were CMV seronegative. To replicate a published TCR-based CMV serostatus classifier, the researchers sequenced the CD4+ memory TCRbeta repertoires of a Belgian cohort whose cytomegalovirus serostatus was known.

The CDR3 runs 17 residues from the cysteine to the phenylalanine. Only the CDR3 region is kept as DNA, spanning 51 bases read in frame from base 1. Compared with germline, V lacks 6 bases and J lacks 7 bases; bases without a gene match: 13. Looking up the germline V gene yields CDR1 SGHTA and CDR2 FQGNSA. Study-wide conclusions, independent of this receptor: The original-framework classifier achieved a median bootstrapped AUC of almost 0.97 with a 95% CI of 0.76-1.00 on the Belgian cohort. The results were read as suggesting that the CMV-associated TCR signature is, for the most part, present in the CD4+ memory repertoire. Only CD4+CD45RO+ memory cells were sequenced, unlike the original study, which covered naive and memory CD4+ and CD8+ populations. For CMV serostatus prediction, a median bootstrapped AUC of about 0.96 was reached with the original framework, and a median bootstrapped AUC of approximately 0.9 was reached with a US-trained random forest. Of around 160 previously reported CMV-associated TCRbeta sequences, 55 to 75 appeared in the CD4+ memory repertoires, each in one to five individuals.

A FACSAria II was used to sort memory CD4+ T cells, defined as single viable CD3+CD4+CD8-CD45RO+ cells. CMV serostatus was assessed using a Roche Elecsys assay, by which serum IgG against CMV pp150, pp28, p38 and p52 was detected. Following thawing, total CD4+ T cells were enriched through positive selection using CD4 magnetic microbeads. Samples originated from another study that specifically interrogated the CD4+ T cell memory repertoire. Following standard operating procedures, peripheral blood mononuclear cells were isolated and cryopreserved, while serum was kept at -80 degrees C. The staining used CD3-PerCP (BW264/56), CD4-APC (RPA-T4), CD45RO-PE (UCHT1) and CD8-Pacific Orange (3B5) antibodies, and Sytox blue was used to exclude non-viable cells. The Quick-DNA Microprep Kit was used to extract genomic DNA from the sorted cells. TCRbeta DNA was amplified with the immunoSEQ hsTCRbeta kit following the manufacturer's protocol. TCRbeta libraries were sequenced on an Illumina MiSeq instrument. The paper's processing steps were these. After out-of-frame sequences were removed, 2,204,828 distinct TCRbeta sequences remained, averaging about 67,000 per individual. Each individual was scored by the count of fewer than 200 previously reported CMV-associated TCRbeta sequences and the total productive distinct TCRbeta count. A beta-binomial model was reimplemented in Python, and random forests from scikit-learn, run with default parameters, were trained on data from the US cohort. On the Belgian cohort, classifier performance was reported as the median AUC, along with percentile confidence intervals, across 10,000 bootstrap iterations. This immuneACCESS table, as held by TCRdb, lists in-frame sequences with V and J called but not all clones. Of the missing ones, under half trace to an unresolved V gene in checked studies; the others have no known cause. The D gene and trimming were derived from the DNA, and the V and J assignments and clone size from that table. Here the sample has tens of thousands of clones; 75% to 80% occur a single time. 0.95% to 1.1% of the sample rests with the top ten.

In regard to this clone: Its antigen is not yet known. Base qualities are not provided; no much larger clone lies one nucleotide away.

This sequence uses TRBV7-2 and TRBJ2-1, with 12 middle bases fitting TRBD2. The sample was memory CD4+ T cells from blood. The TCR comes from an adult in good health and CMV-seronegative. The CDR3 in this case is CASSELAGGTLMNEQFF. The nucleotides read TGTGCCAGCAGTGAACTAGCGGGGGGAACATTAATGAATGAGCAGTTCTTC.